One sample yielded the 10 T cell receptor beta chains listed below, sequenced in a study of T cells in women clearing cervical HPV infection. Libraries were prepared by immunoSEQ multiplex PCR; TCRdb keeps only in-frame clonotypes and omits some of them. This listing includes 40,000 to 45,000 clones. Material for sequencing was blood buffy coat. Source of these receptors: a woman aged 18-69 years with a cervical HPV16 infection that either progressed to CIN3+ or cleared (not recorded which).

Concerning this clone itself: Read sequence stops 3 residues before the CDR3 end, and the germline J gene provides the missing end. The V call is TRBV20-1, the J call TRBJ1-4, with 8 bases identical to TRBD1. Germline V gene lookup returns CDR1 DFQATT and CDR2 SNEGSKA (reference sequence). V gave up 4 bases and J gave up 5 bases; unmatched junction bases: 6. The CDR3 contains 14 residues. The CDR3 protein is CSATRTGHNEKLFF. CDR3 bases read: TGCAGTGCTACAAGGACAGGGCACAATGAAAAA.

The CDR3 sequence is CASSLDTSRNTIYF. Partial CDR3 DNA: TGTGCCAGCAGCCTGGACACCAGTAGAAACACC. The chain carries TRBV5-5 and TRBJ1-3; a weak D match, TRBD1 (5 bases). The sequenced fragment ends 3 residues before the CDR3 boundary, so the rest is inferred from the germline J gene. Trimming stripped 4 bases from V and 5 bases from J, with 13 bases between. The CDR3 runs to 14 residues. The germline CDR1 and CDR2 sequences are SGHKS and YYEKEE (reference sequence).

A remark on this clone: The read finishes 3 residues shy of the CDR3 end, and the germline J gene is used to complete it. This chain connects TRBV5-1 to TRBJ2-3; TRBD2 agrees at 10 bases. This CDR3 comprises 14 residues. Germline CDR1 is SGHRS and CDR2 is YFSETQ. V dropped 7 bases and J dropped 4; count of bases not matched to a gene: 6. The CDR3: CASGERGGADTQYF. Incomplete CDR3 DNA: TGCGCCAGCGGGGAGCGGGGGGGCGCAGATACG.

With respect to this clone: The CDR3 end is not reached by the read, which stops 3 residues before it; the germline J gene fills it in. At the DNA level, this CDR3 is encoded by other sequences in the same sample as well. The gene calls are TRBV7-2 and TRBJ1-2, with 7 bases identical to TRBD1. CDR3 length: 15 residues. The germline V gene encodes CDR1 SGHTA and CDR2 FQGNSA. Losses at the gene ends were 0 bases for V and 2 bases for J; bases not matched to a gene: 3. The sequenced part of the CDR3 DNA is TGTGCCAGCAGCTTAGCTCCGACAGGGAACTATGGC. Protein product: CASSLAPTGNYG. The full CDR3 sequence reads CASSLAPTGNYGYTF.

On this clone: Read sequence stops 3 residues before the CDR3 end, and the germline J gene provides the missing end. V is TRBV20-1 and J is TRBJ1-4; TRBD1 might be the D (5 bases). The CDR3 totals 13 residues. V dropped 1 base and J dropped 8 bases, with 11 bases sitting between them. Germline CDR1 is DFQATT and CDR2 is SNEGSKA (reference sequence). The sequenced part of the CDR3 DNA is TGCAGTGCTAGAGGGACAAATGGAGAAAAA. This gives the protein CSARGTNGEK. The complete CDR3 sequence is CSARGTNGEKLFF.

The CDR3 loop is CAWSAGTYEAFF. The covered CDR3 bases are TGTGCCTGGAGTGCAGGGACATACGAA. V usage is TRBV30 and J usage is TRBJ1-1; D possibly corresponds to TRBD1 (6 bases). The read is 3 residues too short to cover the CDR3 end, so that end is filled in from the germline J gene. CDR1 is GTSNPN, CDR2 SVGIG, per germline (reference sequence). This CDR3 has 12 amino acids.

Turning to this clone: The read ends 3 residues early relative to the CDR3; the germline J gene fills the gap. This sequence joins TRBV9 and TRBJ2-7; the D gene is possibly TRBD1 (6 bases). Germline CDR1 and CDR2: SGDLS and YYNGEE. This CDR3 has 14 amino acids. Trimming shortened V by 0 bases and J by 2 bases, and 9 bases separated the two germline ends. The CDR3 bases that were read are TGTGCCAGCAGCGTAGGGGACACCACCTACGAG. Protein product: CASSVGDTTYE. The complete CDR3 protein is CASSVGDTTYEQYF.

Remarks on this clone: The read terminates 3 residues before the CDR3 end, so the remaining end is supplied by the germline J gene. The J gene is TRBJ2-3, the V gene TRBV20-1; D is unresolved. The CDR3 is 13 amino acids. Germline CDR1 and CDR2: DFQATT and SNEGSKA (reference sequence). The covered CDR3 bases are TGCAGTGCTAGAGGGCAGAATGTTAAGACG. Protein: CSARGQNVKT. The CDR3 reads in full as CSARGQNVKTQYF.

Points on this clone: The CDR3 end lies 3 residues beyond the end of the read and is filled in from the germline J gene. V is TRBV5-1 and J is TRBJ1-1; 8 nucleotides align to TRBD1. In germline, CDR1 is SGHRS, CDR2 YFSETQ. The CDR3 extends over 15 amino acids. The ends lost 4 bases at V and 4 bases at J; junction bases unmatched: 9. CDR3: CASSPGQGGITEAFF. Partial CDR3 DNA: TGCGCCAGCAGCCCCGGACAGGGAGGTATCACTGAA.

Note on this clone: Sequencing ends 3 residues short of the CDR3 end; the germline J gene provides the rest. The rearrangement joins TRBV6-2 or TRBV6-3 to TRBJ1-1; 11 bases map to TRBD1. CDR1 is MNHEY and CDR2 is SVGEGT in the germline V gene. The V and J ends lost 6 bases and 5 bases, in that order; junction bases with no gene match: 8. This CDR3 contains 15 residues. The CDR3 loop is CASSLGQGARTEAFF. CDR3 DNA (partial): TGTGCCAGCAGCCTCGGACAGGGGGCGAGGACTGAA.